This T cell receptor beta chain was recovered during a study of T cells in Graves' hyperthyroidism and ophthalmopathy. Broader study findings: From stable hyperthyroidism, ophthalmopathy was separated by a 13 V-J model. Ophthalmopathy prediction by the model preceded onset by a median about 6 months. Most thyroid clonotypes expanded above 0.001 were also detected in blood.

Many counts were recorded for this clonotype. Its antigen is as yet unknown. The authors took PBMCs from roughly 9.7 ml fresh peripheral blood. The CDR3 consists of 15 residues. Trimming removed 5 bases from V and 3 bases from J, with 13 bases in between. CDR1 is KGHDR and CDR2 is SFDVKD in the germline V gene. The TCR beta CDR3 regions underwent amplification using RNA transcripts as the source. Carried out on the TCR CDR3, a first-round RT-PCR used the HTBI primer set. MiXCR was run by TCRdb on the multiplex PCR reads, yielding one entry per CDR3 protein. Of around 300,000 distinct CDR3 sequences in the sample, around 14% were seen once.

V and J are TRBV24-1 and TRBJ2-1; D is tentatively TRBD1 or TRBD2 (7 bases each). The TCR sequence derives from a woman in her 30s with Graves' hyperthyroidism. Material: blood. The CDR3 loop is CATSAQGGDYNEQFF. As DNA, the CDR3 is TGTGCCACCAGTGCCCAGGGGGGGGACTACAATGAGCAGTTCTTC.